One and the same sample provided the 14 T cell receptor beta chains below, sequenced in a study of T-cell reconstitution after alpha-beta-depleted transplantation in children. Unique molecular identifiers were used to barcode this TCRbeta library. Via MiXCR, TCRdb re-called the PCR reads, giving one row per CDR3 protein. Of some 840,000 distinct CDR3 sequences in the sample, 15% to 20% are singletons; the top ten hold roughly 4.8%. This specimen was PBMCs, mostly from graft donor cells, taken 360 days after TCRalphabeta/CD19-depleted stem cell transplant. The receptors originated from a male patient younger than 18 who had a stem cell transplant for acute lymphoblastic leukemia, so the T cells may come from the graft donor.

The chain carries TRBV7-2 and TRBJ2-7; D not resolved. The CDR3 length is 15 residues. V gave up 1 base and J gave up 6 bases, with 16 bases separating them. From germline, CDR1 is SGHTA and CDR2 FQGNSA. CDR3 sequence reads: CASSLELGFLFEQYF. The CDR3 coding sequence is TGTGCCAGCAGCTTAGAGCTGGGATTTTTATTCGAGCAGTACTTC.

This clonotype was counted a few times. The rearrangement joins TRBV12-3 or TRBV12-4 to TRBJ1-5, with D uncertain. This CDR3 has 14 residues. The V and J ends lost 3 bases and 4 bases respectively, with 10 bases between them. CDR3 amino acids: CASSFASGNQPQHF. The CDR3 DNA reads TGTGCCAGCAGTTTTGCCAGCGGGAATCAGCCCCAGCATTTT.

The CDR3 DNA reads TGTGCCAGCAGTCGTCGCCATCGAACTTTCTACGAGCAGTACTTC. Protein sequence: CASSRRHRTFYEQYF. V gene TRBV6-5 combines with J gene TRBJ2-7; no clear D gene. Germline assignment: CDR1 MNHEY and CDR2 SVGAGI. The CDR3 sequence is 15 residues long. V lost 5 bases, J lost 3 bases, and 17 bases lay in between.

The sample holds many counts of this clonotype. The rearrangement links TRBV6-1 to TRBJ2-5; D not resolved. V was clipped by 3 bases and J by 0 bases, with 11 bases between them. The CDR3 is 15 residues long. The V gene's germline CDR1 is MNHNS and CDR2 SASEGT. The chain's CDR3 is CASSDPPSYQETQYF. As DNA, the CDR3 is TGTGCCAGCAGTGATCCCCCTTCCTACCAAGAGACCCAGTACTTC.

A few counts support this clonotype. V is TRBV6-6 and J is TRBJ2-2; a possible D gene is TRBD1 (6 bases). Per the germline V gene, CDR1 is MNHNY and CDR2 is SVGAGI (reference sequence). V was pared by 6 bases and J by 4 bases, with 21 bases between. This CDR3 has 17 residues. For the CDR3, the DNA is TGTGCCAGCAGCCTATCCTCTATCAGGGGTTTCACCGGGGAGCTGTTTTTT. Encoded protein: CASSLSSIRGFTGELFF.

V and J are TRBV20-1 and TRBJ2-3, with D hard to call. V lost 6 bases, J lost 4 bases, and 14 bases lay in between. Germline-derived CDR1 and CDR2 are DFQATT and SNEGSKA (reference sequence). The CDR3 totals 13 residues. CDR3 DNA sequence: TGCAGTGCAAGACTCACTACCCCAGATACGCAGTATTTT. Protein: CSARLTTPDTQYF.

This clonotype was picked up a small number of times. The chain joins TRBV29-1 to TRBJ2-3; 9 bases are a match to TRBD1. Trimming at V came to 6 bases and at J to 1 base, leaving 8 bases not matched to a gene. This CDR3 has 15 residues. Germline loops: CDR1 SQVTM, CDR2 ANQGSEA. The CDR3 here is CSVDKGTGRTDTQYF. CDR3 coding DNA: TGCAGCGTGGATAAAGGGACAGGGCGCACAGATACGCAGTATTTT.

This chain's CDR3 is CASSKLDEQFF. As DNA, the CDR3 is TGTGCCAGTAGTAAGTTGGATGAGCAGTTCTTC. V is TRBV19 and J is TRBJ2-1; no reliable D call. Germline CDR1 reads LNHDA; CDR2 reads SQIVND (reference sequence). CDR3 length: 11 residues. Trimming took 4 bases from V and 8 from J, leaving 6 bases between them.

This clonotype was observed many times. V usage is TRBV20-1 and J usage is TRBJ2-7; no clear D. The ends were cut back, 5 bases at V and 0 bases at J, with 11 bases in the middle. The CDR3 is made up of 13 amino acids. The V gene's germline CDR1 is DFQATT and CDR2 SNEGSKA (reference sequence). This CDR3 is CSAPVATSYEQYF. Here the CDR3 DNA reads TGCAGTGCTCCGGTGGCTACCTCCTACGAGCAGTACTTC.

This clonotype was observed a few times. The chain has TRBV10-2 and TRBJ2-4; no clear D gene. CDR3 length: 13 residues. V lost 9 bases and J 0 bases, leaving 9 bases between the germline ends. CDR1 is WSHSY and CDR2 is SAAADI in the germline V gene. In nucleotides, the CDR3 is TGCGCCAGTAAGATTCCAGCCAAAAACATTCAGTACTTC. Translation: CASKIPAKNIQYF.

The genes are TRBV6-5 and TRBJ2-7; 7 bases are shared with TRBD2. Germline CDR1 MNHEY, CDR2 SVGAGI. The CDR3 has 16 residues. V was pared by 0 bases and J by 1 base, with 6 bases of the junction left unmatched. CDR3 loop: CASSYSGWGGSYEQYF. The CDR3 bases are TGTGCCAGCAGTTACTCCGGGTGGGGGGGATCCTACGAGCAGTACTTC.

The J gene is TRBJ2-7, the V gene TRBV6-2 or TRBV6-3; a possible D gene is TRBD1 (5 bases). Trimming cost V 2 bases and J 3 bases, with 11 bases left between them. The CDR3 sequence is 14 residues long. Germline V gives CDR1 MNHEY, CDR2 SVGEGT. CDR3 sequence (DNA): TGTGCCAGCAGTTACCCAGGGCAAAGCTACGAGCAGTACTTC. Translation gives CASSYPGQSYEQYF.

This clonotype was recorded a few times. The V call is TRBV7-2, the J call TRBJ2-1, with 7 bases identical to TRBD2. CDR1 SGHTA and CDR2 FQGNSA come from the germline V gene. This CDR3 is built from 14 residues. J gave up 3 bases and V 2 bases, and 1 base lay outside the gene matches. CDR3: CASSLKRGYNEQFF. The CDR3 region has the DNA TGTGCCAGCAGCTTAAAGCGGGGCTACAATGAGCAGTTCTTC.

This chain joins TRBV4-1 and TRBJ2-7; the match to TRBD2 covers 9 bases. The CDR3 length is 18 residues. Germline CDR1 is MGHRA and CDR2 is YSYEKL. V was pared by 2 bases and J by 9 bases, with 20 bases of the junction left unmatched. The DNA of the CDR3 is TGCGCCAGCAGCCAACGACTAGCGGAACTCCGGGACCTACGATGGCAGTACTTC. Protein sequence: CASSQRLAELRDLRWQYF.